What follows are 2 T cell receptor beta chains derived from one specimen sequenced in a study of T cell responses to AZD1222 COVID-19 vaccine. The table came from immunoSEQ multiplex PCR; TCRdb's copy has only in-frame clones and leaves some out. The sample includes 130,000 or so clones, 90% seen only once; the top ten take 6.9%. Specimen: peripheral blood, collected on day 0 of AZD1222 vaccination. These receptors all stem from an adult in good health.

Here the CDR3 DNA reads TGTGCCAGCAGTCTAACAGGGACGGGGTCACCCCTCCACTTT. It translates to CASSLTGTGSPLHF. This sequence joins TRBV28 and TRBJ1-6; TRBD1 might be the D (6 bases). The CDR3 is 14 residues long. Deletions cut 5 bases from V and 10 bases from J, with 15 bases between. The germline V gene has CDR1 MDHEN and CDR2 SYDVKM.

CDR3 DNA: TGTGCCAGCAGCCCGTGGAATTCACCCCTCCACTTT. Its translation is CASSPWNSPLHF. This rearrangement joins TRBV3-1 (or the pseudogene TRBV3-2) to TRBJ1-6; no firm D call. Germline CDR1 and CDR2: LGHDT and YNNKEL (reference sequence). The CDR3 length is 12 residues. The V gene lost 4 bases and the J gene lost 7 bases, with 5 bases spanning the gap.